The 3 T cell receptor beta chains below come from one sample, sequenced in a study of a mutant IDH1 vaccine in newly diagnosed glioma. Method: immunoSEQ multiplex PCR; TCRdb's copy keeps in-frame clones and lacks some. Counted here are approximately 50,000 clones, 70% to 85% occurring once; the ten biggest clones make up less than 5%. Time point: week 47, end of study. The content of each vaccine dose was 300 ug of mutant IDH1 20-mer peptide, and topical imiquimod accompanied it. Antigens for these TCRs are unknown. This specimen consisted of PBMCs, obtained from a glioma patient whose treatment included an IDH1 peptide vaccine. The origin of the receptors is a woman aged 40 to 50 with glioma. Some clones in this sample may be carry-over from other donors' samples.

In DNA form, the CDR3 reads TGTGCCAGCAGCCTGGGGGGTGGGGAGGGTAACACTGAAGCTTTCTTT. It encodes CASSLGGGEGNTEAFF. The chain employs TRBV7-8 and TRBJ1-1; perhaps TRBD1 as D (5 bases). Germline V gene lookup returns CDR1 SGHVS and CDR2 FQNEAQ. This CDR3 is 16 amino acids long. Trimming cost V 5 bases and J 2 bases, with 18 bases left between them.

The chain has TRBV7-8 and TRBJ2-7, with 8 bases identical to TRBD1. This CDR3 region has 14 residues. V shed 1 base and J 5 bases; nucleotides not matched to a gene: 4. The germline CDR1 and CDR2 sequences are SGHVS and FQNEAQ. DNA for the CDR3: TGTGCCAGCAGCTTAGTGGCAGGGGGCCACGAGCAGTACTTC. This gives the protein CASSLVAGGHEQYF.

J is TRBJ1-5 and V is TRBV4-1; TRBD1 is a possible D gene (6 bases). The V end lost 0 bases, the J end lost 7 bases, and 13 bases lay between the germline ends. Germline CDR1 reads MGHRA; CDR2 reads YSYEKL. The CDR3 is 15 residues long. DNA for the CDR3: TGCGCCAGCAGCCAAGACGACAGGCGGGGCCAGCCCCAGCATTTT. Translated, it gives CASSQDDRRGQPQHF.